This T cell receptor beta chain was identified in a study of cytomegalovirus exposure and HLA in healthy donors. Findings of the study overall: Published work reported that the classifier diagnosed cytomegalovirus status with high specificity and sensitivity. Later analysis suggested links between common viral pathogens and several top significant clusters.

As to this clone: No antigen is known for it.

A multiplex PCR was run with 60 Vbeta primers and 13 Jbeta primers. Only in-frame clones appear in the TCRdb table, and some are missing; sequencing was by immunoSEQ multiplex PCR. The table has approximately 290,000 clones, approximately 80% seen once. The CDR3 contains 12 residues. The germline gives CDR1 SQVTM, CDR2 ANQGSEA. Trimming pared 6 bases from V and 5 bases from J, leaving 12 bases between. The sequence came from a girl under 10 years old in good health and CMV-seronegative. The sequenced sample was PBMCs. The chain has TRBV29-1 and TRBJ2-3; possible D gene TRBD2, 5 bases. The CDR3 nucleotides read TGCAGCGTCAGACCCGGAGGAGATACGCAGTATTTT. Its translation is CSVRPGGDTQYF.